Listed below are T cell receptor beta chains from one sample, sequenced in a study of control samples from healthy donors and cancer patients. Profiled with immunoSEQ multiplex PCR; TCRdb holds only in-frame clones, not every one. The profile covers about 150,000 clones, with more than 85% appearing a single time and 4.5% to 6% taken by the ten largest. The sample taken for sequencing was blood. These receptors originate from a man younger than 35 in good health. Each CDR3 is given with its conserved first and last residue. The order of the fields is clone size, V gene, CDR3 protein. Size is omitted from some rows. Given values are once, few, many or a class for expanded clones.

size: NA; V: TRBV4-3; CDR3: CASSQGVARAYEQYF
size: NA; V: TRBV29-1; CDR3: CSVIAANSYEQYF
size: NA; V: TRBV30; CDR3: CAWSAKRTSNQPQHF
size: few; V: TRBV6-5; CDR3: CASRGAGETGELFF
size: NA; V: TRBV7-8; CDR3: CASRRIDSGTEAFF
size: NA; V: TRBV6-5; CDR3: CATGTVANYGYTF
size: NA; V: TRBV7-3; CDR3: CASSLRTGDEQFF
size: NA; V: TRBV7-2; CDR3: CASSFFPYVAGGVNEQFF
size: NA; V: TRBV5-1; CDR3: CASSFPTGTGGYEQYF
size: NA; V: TRBV7-2; CDR3: CASSRQETQYF
size: once; V: TRBV19; CDR3: CASSIVTPGVYTF
size: NA; V: TRBV6-1; CDR3: CASSEPGDTSLGEKLFF
size: NA; V: TRBV27; CDR3: CASSLSRGRSEPETFF
size: few; V: TRBV7-2; CDR3: CASSLYYNEQFF
size: NA; V: TRBV5-6; CDR3: CASLTLASSTDTQYF
size: NA; V: TRBV11-2; CDR3: CASSLAGEPYRNTEAFF
size: NA; V: TRBV2; CDR3: CASSEATANYGYTF
size: NA; V: TRBV27; CDR3: CASSLALGTSGSRPNDEQFF
size: once; V: TRBV28; CDR3: CAVGRGNSPLHF
size: NA; V: TRBV7-9; CDR3: CASSSLGHFRGYTF
size: NA; V: TRBV3-1/TRBV3-2; CDR3: CASSQGTGNPGETQYF
size: once; V: TRBV4-1; CDR3: CASSQGVARPHRHF
size: NA; V: TRBV27; CDR3: CASSHGTSGKFF